A selection of T cell receptor beta chains follows, all from one sample in a study of sequential checkpoint blockade in melanoma. Sequencing was performed with immunoSEQ multiplex PCR; in TCRdb, only in-frame clones are kept and a portion is missing. The sample includes tens of thousands of clones, approximately 30% of them seen just once. The sequencing here drew on tumor tissue (inferred from file names), taken from a patient given nivolumab and ipilimumab in sequence. These receptor sequences come from a human donor with melanoma. Each CDR3 is given with its conserved first and last residue. A D gene is named only where the DNA matches it firmly. Clone sizes are given selectively: once, few, many, or a class where the clone is expanded.

TRBJ1-1,TRBD1,many,TRBV11-3,CASSQGQGADTEAFF,TGTGCCAGCAGCCAAGGACAGGGGGCGGACACTGAAGCTTTCTTT
TRBJ1-2,NA,NA,TRBV19,CASRFLSQAPTF,TGTGCCAGTAGATTCCTCAGCCAGGCCCCCACCTTC
TRBJ1-2,TRBD1,few,TRBV11-3,CASSYNGQDNYGYTF,TGTGCCAGCAGCTACAACGGACAGGATAACTATGGCTACACCTTC
TRBJ1-3,NA,NA,TRBV28,CASSFTSSSGNTIYF,TGTGCCAGCAGTTTCACTTCGAGCTCTGGAAACACCATATATTTT
TRBJ2-3,TRBD2,NA,TRBV9,CASSVAGGYTDTQYF,TGTGCCAGCAGCGTAGCGGGGGGATACACAGATACGCAGTATTTT
TRBJ2-7,TRBD1,NA,TRBV28,CASSLSGTGGKYEQYF,TGTGCCAGCAGTTTATCCGGGACAGGGGGGAAGTACGAGCAGTACTTC
TRBJ1-4,NA,NA,TRBV5-1,CASSSQGTNEKLFF,TGCGCCAGCAGCTCTCAGGGAACTAATGAAAAACTGTTTTTT
TRBJ2-6,NA,few,TRBV9,CASSVALDTSGANVLTF,TGTGCCAGCAGCGTAGCTTTGGACACCTCTGGGGCCAACGTCCTGACTTTC
TRBJ2-3,TRBD2,few,TRBV5-1,CASSQRTSGAGDTQYF,TGCGCCAGCAGCCAGAGGACTAGCGGGGCCGGAGATACGCAGTATTTT
TRBJ2-3,NA,NA,TRBV14,CASSQLRVADTQYF,TGTGCCAGCAGCCAACTAAGGGTAGCAGATACGCAGTATTTT
TRBJ2-1,NA,NA,TRBV19,CASSQGKRTYNEQFF,TGTGCCAGTAGCCAGGGTAAACGGACCTACAATGAGCAGTTCTTC
TRBJ2-7,NA,few,TRBV6-8,CASSPQAYEQYF,TGTGCCAGCAGTCCCCAGGCCTACGAGCAGTACTTC
TRBJ1-6,TRBD1,NA,TRBV5-1,CASSLGDREAYNSPLHF,TGCGCCAGCAGCTTGGGGGACAGGGAAGCCTATAATTCACCCCTCCACTTT
TRBJ1-2,NA,many,TRBV11-3,CASSQIRANYGYTF,TGTGCCAGCAGCCAGATCAGAGCTAACTATGGCTACACCTTC
TRBJ1-2,NA,few,TRBV7-8,CASSQGSNYGYTF,TGTGCCAGCAGCCAGGGGTCTAACTATGGCTACACCTTC
TRBJ2-1,TRBD2,NA,TRBV11-3,CASSLGAGGRRSEQFF,TGTGCCAGCAGCTTAGGCGCGGGGGGAAGGCGAAGTGAGCAGTTCTTC
TRBJ1-4,TRBD1,NA,TRBV6-4,CASTPGGKLFF,TGTGCCAGCACCCCAGGGGGAAAACTGTTTTTT
TRBJ1-2,TRBD1,few,TRBV6-8,CASIEGQGAWGYTF,TGTGCCAGCATCGAAGGACAGGGGGCTTGGGGCTACACCTTC
TRBJ2-2,NA,NA,TRBV6-8,CASSYSGVTGELFF,TGTGCCAGCAGTTACTCCGGGGTCACCGGGGAGCTGTTTTTT
TRBJ1-4,NA,few,TRBV11-3,CASSLAGINEKLFF,TGTGCCAGCAGCTTGGCAGGGATTAATGAAAAACTGTTTTTT
TRBJ2-1,TRBD2,many,TRBV6-8,CASRRGLAGGDEQFF,TGTGCCAGCAGGAGGGGACTAGCGGGAGGAGATGAGCAGTTCTTC
TRBJ1-1,TRBD1,few,TRBV12-5,CASNTGTPRGEAFF,TGTGCCAGCAATACCGGGACGCCCAGGGGGGAAGCTTTCTTT